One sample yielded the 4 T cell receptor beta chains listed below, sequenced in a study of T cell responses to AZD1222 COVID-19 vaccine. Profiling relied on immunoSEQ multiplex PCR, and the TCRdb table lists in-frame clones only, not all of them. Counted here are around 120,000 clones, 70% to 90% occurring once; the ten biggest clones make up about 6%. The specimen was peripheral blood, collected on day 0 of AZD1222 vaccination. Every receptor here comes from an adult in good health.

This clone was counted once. The CDR3 loop reads CASRSDRFGYEQYF. The CDR3 DNA is TGTGCCAGCAGGTCGGACAGGTTCGGCTACGAGCAGTACTTC. The rearrangement links TRBV6-5 to TRBJ2-7; 7 nucleotides match TRBD1. The CDR3 runs to 14 residues. V shed 6 bases, J shed 3 bases, and the junction held 8 bases outside the gene matches. Germline loops: CDR1 MNHEY, CDR2 SVGAGI.

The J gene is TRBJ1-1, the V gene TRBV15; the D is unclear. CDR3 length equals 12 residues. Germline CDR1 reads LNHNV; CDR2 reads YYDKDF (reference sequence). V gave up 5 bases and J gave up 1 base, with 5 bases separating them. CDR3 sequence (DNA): TGTGCCACCAGCCCGAGGAACACTGAAGCTTTCTTT. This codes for CATSPRNTEAFF.

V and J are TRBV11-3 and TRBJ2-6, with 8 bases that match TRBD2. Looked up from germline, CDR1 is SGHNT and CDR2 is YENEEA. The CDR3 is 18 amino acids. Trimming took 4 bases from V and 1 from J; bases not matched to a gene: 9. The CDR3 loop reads CASSSGGWQFSGANVLTF. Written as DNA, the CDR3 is TGTGCCAGCAGCTCGGGGGGGTGGCAATTTTCTGGGGCCAACGTCCTGACTTTC.

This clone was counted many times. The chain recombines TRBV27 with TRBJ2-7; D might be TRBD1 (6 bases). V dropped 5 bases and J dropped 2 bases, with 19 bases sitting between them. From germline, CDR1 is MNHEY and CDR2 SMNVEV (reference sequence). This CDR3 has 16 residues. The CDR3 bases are TGTGCCAGCAGTCACAAACAGGGTTCATTGACCTACGAGCAGTACTTC. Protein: CASSHKQGSLTYEQYF.